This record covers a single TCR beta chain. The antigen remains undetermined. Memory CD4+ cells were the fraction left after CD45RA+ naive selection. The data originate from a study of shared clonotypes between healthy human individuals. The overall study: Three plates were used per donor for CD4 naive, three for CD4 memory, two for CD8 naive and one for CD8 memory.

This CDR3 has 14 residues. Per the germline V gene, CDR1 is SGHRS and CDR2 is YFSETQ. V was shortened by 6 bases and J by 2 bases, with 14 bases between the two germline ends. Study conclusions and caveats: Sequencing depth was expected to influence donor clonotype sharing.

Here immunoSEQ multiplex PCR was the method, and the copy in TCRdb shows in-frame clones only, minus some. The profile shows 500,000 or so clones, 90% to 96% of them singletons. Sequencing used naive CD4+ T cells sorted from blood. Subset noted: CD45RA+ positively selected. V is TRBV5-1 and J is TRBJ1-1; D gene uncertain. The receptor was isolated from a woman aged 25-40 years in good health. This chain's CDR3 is CASNPLGPNTEAFF. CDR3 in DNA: TGCGCCAGCAATCCCCTCGGCCCTAACACTGAAGCTTTCTTT.